This T cell receptor (beta chain) was retrieved from a study of blood T cell repertoires in COVID-19. Study at large: Both acute and convalescent COVID-19 samples were obtained from the United States, Italy and Spain. The cDNA or gDNA used as material had been derived from T cells, B-cell-depleted T cells, or PBMCs.

Original data processing: Using reference gene primer amplification, nucleated cell counts were estimated. Profiling relied on immunoSEQ multiplex PCR, and the TCRdb table lists in-frame clones only, not all of them. V and J calls and clone size are given by that table; D and trimming were obtained from the DNA. The table includes 70,000 to 90,000 clones, 90% detected once. Germline V gives CDR1 KGHSH, CDR2 LQKENI. V lost 2 bases to trimming and J lost 1 base, with 11 bases between them. This CDR3 comprises 16 residues. This clonotype was sampled from a human donor in a cohort sampled during active COVID-19. Input material: peripheral blood. The gene calls are TRBV18 and TRBJ2-2, with a weak D call TRBD1 (5 bases). For the CDR3, the DNA is TGTGCCAGCTCACCAGCAGGCAGGGAGAACACCGGGGAGCTGTTTTTT. This codes for CASSPAGRENTGELFF. Looking up the rest from reference TRBV18 and TRBJ2-2 gives the full variable domain: NAGVMQNPRHLVRRRGQEARLRCSPMKGHSHVYWYRQLPEEGLKFMVYLQKENIIDESGMPKERFSAEFPKEGPSILRIQQVVRGDSAAYFCASSPAGRENTGELFFGEGSRLTVL.